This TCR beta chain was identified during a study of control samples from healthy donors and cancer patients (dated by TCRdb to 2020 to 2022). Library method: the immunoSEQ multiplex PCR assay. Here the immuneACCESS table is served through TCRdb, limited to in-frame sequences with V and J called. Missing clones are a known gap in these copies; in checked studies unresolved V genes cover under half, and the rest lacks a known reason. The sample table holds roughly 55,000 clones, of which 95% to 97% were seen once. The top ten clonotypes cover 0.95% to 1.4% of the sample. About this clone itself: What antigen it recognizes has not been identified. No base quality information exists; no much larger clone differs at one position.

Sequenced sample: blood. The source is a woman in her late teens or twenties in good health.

For the CDR3, the sequence is CASSRIAVLQETQYF. The DNA reads as follows: TGTGCCAGTAGTCGGATAGCGGTGTTACAAGAGACCCAGTACTTC. The V and J segments used are TRBV19 and TRBJ2-5, with a weak D call of TRBD2 (6 bases match). The CDR3 goes from the cysteine to the phenylalanine over 15 residues. CDR3 DNA is the only sequence kept; it has 45 bases, read in frame from the first base. Based on the germline V gene (reference sequence), the CDR1 and CDR2 sequences are LNHDA and SQIVND. Between the V and J ends, shortened by 5 bases and 2 bases respectively, the junction contains 15 bases.